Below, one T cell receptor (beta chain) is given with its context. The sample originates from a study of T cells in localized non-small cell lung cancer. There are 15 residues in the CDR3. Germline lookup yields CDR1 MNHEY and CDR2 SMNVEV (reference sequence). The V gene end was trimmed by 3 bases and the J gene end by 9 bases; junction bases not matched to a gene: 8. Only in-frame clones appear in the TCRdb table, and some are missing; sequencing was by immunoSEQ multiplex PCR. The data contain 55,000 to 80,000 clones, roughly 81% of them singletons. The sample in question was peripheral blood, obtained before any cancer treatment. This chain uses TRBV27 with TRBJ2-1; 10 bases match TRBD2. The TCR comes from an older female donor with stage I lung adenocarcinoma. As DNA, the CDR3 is TGTGCCAGCAGTTTCAGCGGGAGGGCCAGGAGTGAGCAGTTCTTC. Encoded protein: CASSFSGRARSEQFF.